The 27 T cell receptor beta chains below all came from one sample that was sequenced in a study of human T cells and chemical hapten exposure. From the RACE reads, TCRdb called clonotypes with MiXCR, one entry per CDR3 protein. The repertoire consists of around 130,000 distinct CDR3 sequences, with approximately 8.3% occurring once and the leading ten covering approximately 1.6%. Noted time point: healthy volunteer bleed at 2 weeks. Unfractionated whole blood served as the source for total RNA extraction. Sequencing was performed on whole blood. These receptors originate from a male donor in good health. Some clones in this sample may be carry-over from other donors' samples.

The chain carries TRBV10-1 and TRBJ2-7, with a possible D match to TRBD2 (5 bases). CDR3 length equals 13 residues. V lost 5 bases and J 4 bases, leaving 12 bases between the germline ends. Germline V lookup: CDR1 WNHNN, CDR2 SYGVQD (reference sequence). The CDR3 protein is CASSSLRGYEQYF. The CDR3 bases are TGCGCCAGCAGTAGTCTACGGGGTTACGAGCAGTACTTC.

This clonotype has a handful of counts. This chain links TRBV19 with TRBJ2-3; D may match TRBD1 or TRBD2 (5 bases each). This CDR3 comprises 17 residues. CDR1 is LNHDA and CDR2 is SQIVND in the germline V gene (reference sequence). The V and J ends lost 3 bases and 3 bases respectively, with 19 bases between them. This chain's CDR3 is CASSIRRTGTGTDTQYF. In DNA form, the CDR3 reads TGTGCCAGTAGTATTAGGCGGACGGGGACGGGAACAGATACGCAGTATTTT.

This clonotype was counted at least ten times. The rearrangement joins TRBV6-2 or TRBV6-3 to TRBJ1-1; 9 bases agree with TRBD1. Germline V gene sequence: CDR1 MNHEY, CDR2 SVGEGT. Trimming at V came to 4 bases and at J to 4 bases, leaving 10 bases not matched to a gene. The CDR3 is made up of 16 amino acids. Written as DNA, the CDR3 is TGTGCCAGCAGTTTGTGGACAGGGGCCGTCTCCACTGAAGCTTTCTTT. As protein: CASSLWTGAVSTEAFF.

The rearrangement uses TRBV10-3 and TRBJ1-5; no clear D gene. V lost 4 bases and J 1 base, leaving 5 bases between the germline ends. Germline values: CDR1 ENHRY, CDR2 SYGVKD. CDR3 length equals 13 residues. The CDR3 is CAISVGSNQPQHF. CDR3 sequence (DNA): TGTGCCATCAGTGTTGGCAGCAATCAGCCCCAGCATTTT.

This clonotype was seen a handful of times. The rearrangement joins TRBV2 to TRBJ2-1; the D gene is possibly TRBD1 (7 bases). Germline lookup yields CDR1 SNHLY and CDR2 FYNNEI. The V and J ends lost 7 bases and 0 bases respectively, with 13 bases between them. CDR3 length equals 15 residues. In nucleotides, the CDR3 is TGTGCCAGCATCAGGGGGGACGCCTCCTACAATGAGCAGTTCTTC. Translation gives CASIRGDASYNEQFF.

V usage is TRBV6-6 and J usage is TRBJ2-7; no clear D gene. V lost 0 bases and J lost 7, with 13 bases in between. The CDR3 totals 14 residues. From germline, CDR1 is MNHNY and CDR2 SVGAGI (reference sequence). This chain's CDR3 is CASSYSGPDWEQYF. Here the CDR3 DNA reads TGTGCCAGCAGTTACTCAGGCCCTGACTGGGAGCAGTACTTC.

Notes on this clonotype: It may be a read error: a sequence one base away is much more abundant. The rearrangement links TRBV2 to TRBJ1-1; D call uncertain. Trimming shortened V by 1 base and J by 1 base, and 4 bases separated the two germline ends. The CDR3 is 13 residues long. Germline lookup yields CDR1 SNHLY and CDR2 FYNNEI. CDR3 DNA: TGTGCCAGCAGTGAAGGGGGGAACACTGAAGCTTTCTTT. Encoded protein: CASSEGGNTEAFF.

Only a few counts were recorded for this clonotype. V and J are TRBV12-3 or TRBV12-4 and TRBJ1-1; 8 nucleotides match TRBD1. The CDR3 extends over 15 amino acids. V lost 3 bases to trimming and J lost 4 bases; unmatched junction nucleotides: 7. CDR3 nucleotides: TGTGCCAGCAGTTTTTCAGGGGGCCGTGGCACTGAAGCTTTCTTT. Residues: CASSFSGGRGTEAFF.

The gene calls are TRBV3-1 and TRBJ2-7; D gene uncertain. The V gene's germline CDR1 is LGHDT and CDR2 YNNKEL (reference sequence). The CDR3 length is 13 residues. Deletions cut 1 base from V and 3 bases from J, with 7 bases between. The CDR3 bases are TGTGCCAGCAGCCAAGGGCTGCTCTACGAGCAGTACTTC. It encodes CASSQGLLYEQYF.

The sample holds a few counts of this clonotype. The chain joins TRBV18 to TRBJ1-6; D uncertain. This CDR3 has 15 amino acids. Germline CDR1 is KGHSH and CDR2 is LQKENI. V lost 2 bases to trimming and J lost 8 bases, with 13 bases between them. The CDR3 DNA follows: TGTGCCAGCTCACCATCCGGGGTATCGGATTCACCCCTCCACTTT. This translates into CASSPSGVSDSPLHF.

This sequence joins TRBV12-3 or TRBV12-4 and TRBJ1-2, with a possible D match to TRBD1 (6 bases). The CDR3 is 14 residues long. V was clipped by 2 bases and J by 3 bases, with 10 bases between them. DNA for the CDR3: TGTGCCAGCAGTTTAAGGGGGTTGGACTATGGCTACACCTTC. This codes for CASSLRGLDYGYTF.

This clonotype was counted ten times or more. The rearrangement joins TRBV4-2 to TRBJ1-4; D is ambiguous. Germline V gene data show CDR1 as LGHNA and CDR2 as YNFKEQ. The ends were cut back, 6 bases at V and 5 bases at J, with 10 bases in the middle. This CDR3 is built from 13 residues. Written as DNA, the CDR3 is TGTGCCAGCAGACAACCGGGGAATGAAAAACTGTTTTTT. Its protein product is CASRQPGNEKLFF.

In this sample, this clonotype turned up many times. V is TRBV18 and J is TRBJ2-7; D gene ambiguous. From germline, CDR1 is KGHSH and CDR2 LQKENI. The CDR3 loop spans 12 amino acids. The germline V and J ends were trimmed by 3 bases and 3 bases, with 6 bases remaining between them. The DNA of the CDR3 is TGTGCCAGCTCACCCACAGTCTACGAGCAGTACTTC. As protein: CASSPTVYEQYF.

This clonotype was detected ten times or more. This chain links TRBV12-3 or TRBV12-4 with TRBJ1-5; D uncertain. V lost 5 bases and J lost 0, with 17 bases in between. This CDR3 contains 17 residues. The CDR3 here is CASSPGTRRYSNQPQHF. In DNA form, the CDR3 reads TGTGCCAGCAGTCCAGGAACCCGGCGATATAGCAATCAGCCCCAGCATTTT.

This clonotype was detected a few times. The rearrangement links TRBV19 to TRBJ2-3, with D perhaps TRBD2 (6 bases). Trimming shortened V by 4 bases and J by 4 bases, and 12 bases separated the two germline ends. CDR3 length equals 14 residues. Germline V gene sequence: CDR1 LNHDA, CDR2 SQIVND (reference sequence). CDR3 sequence: CASSTGEDPDTQYF. CDR3 coding DNA: TGTGCCAGTAGTACGGGGGAGGATCCAGATACGCAGTATTTT.

The genes are TRBV5-4 and TRBJ2-1; weak D call: TRBD2 (6 bases). Germline lookup yields CDR1 SGHNT and CDR2 YYREEE (reference sequence). The CDR3 runs to 15 residues. V dropped 4 bases and J dropped 1 base, with 12 bases sitting between them. CDR3 nucleotide sequence: TGTGCCAGCAGCGGAGGGACTGATTCCTACAATGAGCAGTTCTTC. Translating it yields CASSGGTDSYNEQFF.

The chain's CDR3 is CASSLPNRGPPYNEQFF. The DNA for the CDR3 is TGTGCCAGCAGTTTGCCTAACAGGGGGCCCCCCTACAATGAGCAGTTCTTC. V gene TRBV28 combines with J gene TRBJ2-1, with TRBD1 matching 9 bases. This CDR3 has 17 residues. The V gene's germline CDR1 is MDHEN and CDR2 SYDVKM. Trimming removed 3 bases from V and 2 bases from J; junction bases left unmatched: 8.

The chain has TRBV3-1 and TRBJ2-2; 7 positions match TRBD2. This CDR3 comprises 17 residues. Germline V gene sequence: CDR1 LGHDT, CDR2 YNNKEL (reference sequence). J gave up 0 bases and V 1 base, and 5 bases lay outside the gene matches. The CDR3 DNA is TGTGCCAGCAGCCAAGTGTCTAGCGGAGCGAACACCGGGGAGCTGTTTTTT. Encoded protein: CASSQVSSGANTGELFF.

This clonotype occurred a few times. This chain connects TRBV20-1 to TRBJ2-1; D may be TRBD1 or TRBD2 (5 bases each). Germline CDR1 is DFQATT and CDR2 is SNEGSKA (reference sequence). V lost 3 bases to trimming and J lost 5 bases, with 17 bases between them. This CDR3 has 15 residues. The CDR3 sequence: CSASFDRGLDNEQFF. CDR3 bases: TGCAGTGCTAGTTTCGACAGAGGACTCGACAATGAGCAGTTCTTC.

This chain joins TRBV11-3 and TRBJ1-5, with D unresolved. Germline V gene sequence: CDR1 SGHNT, CDR2 YENEEA. The V end lost 3 bases, the J end lost 7 bases, and 28 bases lay between the germline ends. CDR3 length: 19 residues. DNA of the CDR3: TGTGCCAGCAGCTTGGGGATCCGTAGGGTGACTATACCGGACCAGCCCCAGCATTTT. Residues: CASSLGIRRVTIPDQPQHF.

In its sample, this clonotype was seen many times. The rearrangement uses TRBV7-9 and TRBJ2-1; D is perhaps TRBD2 (6 bases). Germline V gene lookup returns CDR1 SEHNR and CDR2 FQNEAQ (reference sequence). Between the trimmed V and J ends, which lost 5 bases and 9 bases, there was a span of 14 bases. This CDR3 has 13 amino acids. The CDR3 DNA follows: TGTGCCAGCAGCACACGACTAGTCGGTGAGCAGTTCTTC. It translates to CASSTRLVGEQFF.

The rearrangement links TRBV6-1 to TRBJ2-7; tentative D call: TRBD1 (6 bases). Germline lookup yields CDR1 MNHNS and CDR2 SASEGT. This CDR3 is 15 amino acids long. Between the trimmed V and J ends, which lost 3 bases and 4 bases, there was a span of 16 bases. The CDR3 is CASSDWPRGGYEQYF. In nucleotides, the CDR3 is TGTGCCAGCAGTGATTGGCCGAGAGGGGGTTACGAGCAGTACTTC.

This clonotype was found a few times. This chain connects TRBV25-1 to TRBJ2-1; D is perhaps TRBD1 or TRBD2 (5 bases each). Germline CDR1 MGHDK, CDR2 SYGVNS. Trimming shortened V by 5 bases and J by 13 bases, and 27 bases separated the two germline ends. The CDR3 totals 16 residues. For the CDR3, the DNA is TGTGCCAGCAGTCTCCCGGGACCGACCGCTGACAATAGCCAGTTCTTC. Its protein product is CASSLPGPTADNSQFF.

This clonotype was found many times. The V call is TRBV6-5, the J call TRBJ1-5; D gene uncertain. The germline V gene encodes CDR1 MNHEY and CDR2 SVGAGI. The CDR3 consists of 14 residues. V lost 8 bases, J lost 5 bases, and 16 bases lay in between. The CDR3 nucleotides read TGTGCCAGCTCGGAGAGCGGCACGGATCAGCCCCAGCATTTT. It is translated as CASSESGTDQPQHF.

The table lists this clonotype with many counts. This chain joins TRBV6-2 or TRBV6-3 and TRBJ2-6; 9 bases are a match to TRBD1. Germline assignment: CDR1 MNHEY and CDR2 SVGEGT. With 5 bases clipped from V and 0 bases from J, the junction kept 5 bases outside the gene matches. This CDR3 contains 17 residues. The CDR3 sequence: CASSQDRGDSGANVLTF. In nucleotides, the CDR3 is TGTGCCAGCAGTCAGGACAGGGGAGACTCTGGGGCCAACGTCCTGACTTTC.

Ten or more counts support this clonotype. The rearrangement joins TRBV6-2 or TRBV6-3 to TRBJ2-1; D unresolved. CDR1 and CDR2 from the germline V gene are MNHEY and SVGEGT. V dropped 6 bases and J dropped 8 bases, with 11 bases sitting between them. CDR3 length equals 12 residues. The CDR3 coding sequence is TGTGCCAGCAGAGATGCCGCGGATGAGCAGTTCTTC. Translated: CASRDAADEQFF.

The chain couples TRBV6-5 to TRBJ2-4; D is undetermined. The CDR3 has 17 amino acids. The V end was cut by 0 bases, the J end by 1 base, with 13 bases between. The germline V gene has CDR1 MNHEY and CDR2 SVGAGI. This chain's CDR3 is CASSYSINRRAKNIQYF. CDR3 coding DNA: TGTGCCAGCAGTTACTCAATCAATCGTAGGGCCAAAAACATTCAGTACTTC.